This T cell receptor (beta chain) was obtained from a study of PD-L1 blockade in urothelial cancer. TCRdb keeps only in-frame clones here, not all; method: immunoSEQ multiplex PCR. This table holds about 130,000 clones, about 81% found once. The time point here: pretreatment peripheral blood. Germline V lookup: CDR1 SGHRS, CDR2 YFSETQ. CDR3 length: 14 amino acids. V was clipped by 0 bases and J by 0 bases, with 7 bases between them. The sequence came from a man in his fifties with urothelial cancer. The sequences come from PBMCs, collected around atezolizumab (anti-PD-L1) treatment. This chain joins TRBV5-1 and TRBJ2-7; D gene uncertain. In DNA, the CDR3 is TGCGCCAGCAGCTTGGATCCGGGCTCCTACGAGCAGTACTTC. Amino acids: CASSLDPGSYEQYF.